This is a list of T cell receptor beta chains from one sample in a study of control samples from healthy donors and cancer patients. Clones were sequenced by immunoSEQ multiplex PCR, and TCRdb holds only the in-frame ones, with some missing. The sample holds roughly 100,000 clones, 88% seen once. Material for sequencing was blood. These receptors all stem from a young man in good health. Both conserved end residues are part of each CDR3. Fields, in order: clone size, V gene, D gene, J gene, CDR3 protein, CDR3 DNA. The D gene is left open where the match is weak. Size is omitted from some rows. Given values are once, few, many or a class for expanded clones.

NA	TRBV25-1	NA	TRBJ2-2	CATESWTSNTGELFF	TGTGCCACCGAGAGTTGGACAAGTAACACCGGGGAGCTGTTTTTT
NA	TRBV19	NA	TRBJ1-5	CARDWGFNQPQHF	TGTGCCAGAGATTGGGGGTTCAATCAGCCCCAGCATTTT
NA	TRBV13	NA	TRBJ2-7	CASSLVREGAEQYF	TGTGCCAGCAGCTTAGTTAGGGAAGGGGCCGAGCAGTACTTC
NA	TRBV5-4	NA	TRBJ2-1	CASSSWRLESGNEQFF	TGTGCCAGCAGCTCGTGGAGGTTGGAGAGCGGCAATGAGCAGTTCTTC
NA	TRBV5-1	NA	TRBJ2-3	CASSLVLGESTDTQYF	TGCGCCAGCAGCTTGGTTTTGGGGGAGAGCACAGATACGCAGTATTTT
NA	TRBV4-1	NA	TRBJ1-1	CASSQSRERPNTEAFF	TGCGCCAGCAGCCAATCCAGGGAGAGACCAAACACTGAAGCTTTCTTT
NA	TRBV5-6	TRBD1	TRBJ1-6	CASATGRGDSPLHF	TGTGCCAGCGCGACAGGGCGTGGGGATTCACCCCTCCACTTT
once	TRBV2	NA	TRBJ2-7	CASSERGQSSYEQYF	TGTGCCAGCAGTGAGAGAGGGCAATCGTCCTACGAGCAGTACTTC
few	TRBV28	TRBD1	TRBJ1-5	CASSLSLGLGTGNQPQHF	TGTGCCAGCAGTTTATCTTTGGGTCTGGGGACAGGGAATCAGCCCCAGCATTTT
NA	TRBV19	NA	TRBJ1-1	CASSGTDFRAFF	TGTGCCAGTAGTGGGACGGACTTTCGAGCTTTCTTT
NA	TRBV4-1	NA	TRBJ2-5	CASSQPIMSLAEETQYF	TGCGCCAGCAGCCAACCCATCATGTCTCTAGCAGAAGAGACCCAGTACTTC
NA	TRBV4-1	NA	TRBJ2-1	CASSQVSGYSYNEQFF	TGCGCCAGCAGCCAAGTCAGCGGGTACTCCTACAATGAGCAGTTCTTC
NA	TRBV5-1	TRBD2	TRBJ2-2	CASSLAGGRYTGELFF	TGCGCCAGCAGCTTGGCCGGCGGGAGGTACACCGGGGAGCTGTTTTTT
NA	TRBV30	NA	TRBJ2-1	CAWSVRARVPSYNEQFF	TGTGCCTGGAGTGTGAGGGCTCGGGTACCCTCCTACAATGAGCAGTTCTTC
NA	TRBV3-1/TRBV3-2	NA	TRBJ1-2	CASSQDWGTYGYTF	TGTGCCAGCAGCCAAGACTGGGGGACCTATGGCTACACCTTC
NA	TRBV5-8	NA	TRBJ1-1	CASSLFSGGDTEAFF	TGTGCCAGCAGCTTGTTCTCCGGGGGTGACACTGAAGCTTTCTTT
NA	TRBV4-1	TRBD1	TRBJ1-4	CASSQLLYQGGGEKLFF	TGCGCCAGCAGCCAACTACTCTACCAGGGGGGGGGAGAAAAACTGTTTTTT
NA	TRBV7-2	NA	TRBJ2-7	CASSLATTVYEQYF	TGTGCCAGCAGCTTAGCAACGACAGTCTACGAGCAGTACTTC
NA	TRBV6-6	TRBD2	TRBJ2-3	CASSLGLAGRDTQYF	TGTGCCAGCAGCCTTGGACTAGCGGGGAGGGATACGCAGTATTTT
NA	TRBV3-1/TRBV3-2	NA	TRBJ1-2	CASSQAPRGRAGYTF	TGTGCCAGCAGCCAAGCCCCCCGAGGGAGGGCCGGCTACACCTTC
NA	TRBV15	TRBD1	TRBJ2-2	CATSRDWDRGNRELFF	TGTGCCACCAGCAGAGATTGGGACAGGGGGAACCGGGAGCTGTTTTTT
NA	TRBV24-1	NA	TRBJ2-5	CATSAPVTQYF	TGTGCCACCAGTGCCCCGGTGACCCAGTACTTC
once	TRBV19	TRBD2	TRBJ2-1	CASSIDGGTGTSGRESHEQFF	TGTGCCAGTAGTATAGATGGGGGCACCGGGACTAGCGGGAGAGAGTCCCATGAGCAGTTCTTC
NA	TRBV30	NA	TRBJ2-7	CAWSVLGYEQYF	TGTGCCTGGAGTGTACTGGGTTACGAGCAGTACTTC
NA	TRBV24-1	NA	TRBJ1-5	CATSDRETGYQPQHF	TGTGCCACCAGTGATAGGGAGACAGGTTATCAGCCCCAGCATTTT
NA	TRBV7-9	NA	TRBJ2-3	CASSLRNTDTQYF	TGTGCCAGCAGCTTACGAAACACAGATACGCAGTATTTT
NA	TRBV7-6	NA	TRBJ2-7	CASSLGRENSYEQYF	TGTGCCAGCAGCTTAGGTCGGGAGAACTCCTACGAGCAGTACTTC
NA	TRBV29-1	TRBD1	TRBJ1-5	CSARTGGDQPQHF	TGCAGCGCCAGGACAGGGGGAGATCAGCCCCAGCATTTT
NA	TRBV6-5	NA	TRBJ2-1	CASTVLYNEQFF	TGTGCCAGCACCGTCCTCTACAATGAGCAGTTCTTC
NA	TRBV6-1	TRBD2	TRBJ2-5	CASSEGAGLAGGVGETQYF	TGTGCCAGCAGTGAAGGAGCCGGGCTAGCGGGAGGGGTGGGAGAGACCCAGTACTTC
NA	TRBV7-9	NA	TRBJ1-1	CASSFQGRNTEAFF	TGTGCCAGCAGCTTCCAGGGCAGAAACACTGAAGCTTTCTTT
NA	TRBV5-1	TRBD1	TRBJ1-2	CASSRDSPNYGYTF	TGCGCCAGCAGCAGGGACAGTCCTAACTATGGCTACACCTTC
NA	TRBV12-3/TRBV12-4	NA	TRBJ1-3	CASKPALGNTIYF	TGTGCCAGCAAACCGGCCCTCGGAAACACCATATATTTT
NA	TRBV29-1	TRBD2	TRBJ2-1	CSVVLAGVNEQFF	TGCAGCGTTGTGCTAGCGGGAGTTAATGAGCAGTTCTTC
NA	TRBV5-8	NA	TRBJ1-3	CASSSGTYSRNTIYF	TGTGCCAGCAGCAGCGGGACATATTCGCGAAACACCATATATTTT
NA	TRBV7-2	TRBD2	TRBJ2-1	CASSLGEGGLAGVEQFF	TGTGCCAGCAGCTTAGGTGAGGGGGGACTAGCGGGAGTTGAGCAGTTCTTC
NA	TRBV28	NA	TRBJ1-6	CASSGNRDHSPLHF	TGTGCCAGCAGTGGAAACAGGGACCATTCACCCCTCCACTTT
NA	TRBV28	TRBD2	TRBJ2-5	CASRTSGSTKTQYF	TGTGCCAGCAGAACTAGCGGGAGTACAAAGACCCAGTACTTC
once	TRBV19	NA	TRBJ2-7	CASSIGELFYEQYF	TGTGCCAGTAGTATTGGGGAGCTGTTCTACGAGCAGTACTTC
NA	TRBV18	NA	TRBJ2-7	CASSPGHHYEQYF	TGTGCCAGCTCCCCGGGACACCACTACGAGCAGTACTTC
NA	TRBV7-2	NA	TRBJ2-7	CASSLAWGSNYEQYF	TGTGCCAGCAGCTTAGCGTGGGGGAGTAATTACGAGCAGTACTTC
few	TRBV10-3	TRBD2	TRBJ2-3	CAIRNREGLVGRSDTQYF	TGTGCCATCAGGAACCGGGAGGGCCTGGTGGGTAGGTCAGATACGCAGTATTTT
NA	TRBV2	NA	TRBJ2-2	CASSDRGAWTGELFF	TGTGCCAGCAGTGACCGGGGGGCGTGGACCGGGGAGCTGTTTTTT
NA	TRBV7-3	TRBD2	TRBJ2-1	CASSLWAGGNNEQFF	TGTGCCAGCAGCTTATGGGCGGGAGGCAACAATGAGCAGTTCTTC
NA	TRBV18	NA	TRBJ2-4	CASWGAKNIQYF	TGTGCCAGCTGGGGTGCCAAAAACATTCAGTACTTC
NA	TRBV2	TRBD2	TRBJ2-7	CASSSPRLAEKQYF	TGTGCCAGCAGTTCCCCACGACTAGCGGAAAAGCAGTACTTC
NA	TRBV19	NA	TRBJ1-1	CASSRDGSMNTEAFF	TGTGCCAGTAGCCGGGACGGGTCAATGAACACTGAAGCTTTCTTT
NA	TRBV6-4	NA	TRBJ2-3	CASSADGNTDTQYF	TGTGCCAGCAGTGCGGACGGAAACACAGATACGCAGTATTTT
once	TRBV24-1	TRBD1	TRBJ1-2	CATSEAGTVYGYTF	TGTGCCACCAGTGAAGCCGGGACAGTCTATGGCTACACCTTC
NA	TRBV11-2	NA	TRBJ2-3	CASSKRRGQSLADTQYF	TGTGCCAGCAGCAAACGGCGCGGACAGTCGCTCGCAGATACGCAGTATTTT
NA	TRBV27	NA	TRBJ1-2	CASKNSYGYTF	TGTGCCAGCAAAAACAGCTATGGCTACACCTTC
NA	TRBV5-1	TRBD2	TRBJ2-7	CASSSRDYPSYEQYF	TGCGCCAGCAGCAGCCGGGACTACCCCTCCTACGAGCAGTACTTC
NA	TRBV29-1	NA	TRBJ1-4	CSVSQELDVTNEKLFF	TGCAGCGTTAGCCAGGAATTGGATGTAACTAATGAAAAACTGTTTTTT
NA	TRBV20-1	NA	TRBJ1-1	CSADHTEAFF	TGCAGTGCCGACCACACTGAAGCTTTCTTT